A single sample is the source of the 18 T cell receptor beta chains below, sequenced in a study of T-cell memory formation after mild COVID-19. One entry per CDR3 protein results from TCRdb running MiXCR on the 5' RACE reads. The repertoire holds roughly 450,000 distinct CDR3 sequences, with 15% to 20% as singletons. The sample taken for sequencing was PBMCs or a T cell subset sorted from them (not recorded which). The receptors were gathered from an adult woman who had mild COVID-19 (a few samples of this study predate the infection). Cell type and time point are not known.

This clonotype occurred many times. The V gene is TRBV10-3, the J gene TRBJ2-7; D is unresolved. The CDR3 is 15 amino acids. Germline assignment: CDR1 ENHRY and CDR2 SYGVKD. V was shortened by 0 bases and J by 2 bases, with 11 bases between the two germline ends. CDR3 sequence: CAISESNGQAYEQYF. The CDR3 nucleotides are TGTGCCATCAGTGAGTCGAACGGTCAGGCCTACGAGCAGTACTTC.

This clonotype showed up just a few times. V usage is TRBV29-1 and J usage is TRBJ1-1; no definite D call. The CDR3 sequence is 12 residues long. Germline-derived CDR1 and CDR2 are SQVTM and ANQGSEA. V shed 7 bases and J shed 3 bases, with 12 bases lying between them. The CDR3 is CSGHVGDTEAFF. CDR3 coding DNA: TGCAGCGGTCACGTCGGGGACACTGAAGCTTTCTTT.

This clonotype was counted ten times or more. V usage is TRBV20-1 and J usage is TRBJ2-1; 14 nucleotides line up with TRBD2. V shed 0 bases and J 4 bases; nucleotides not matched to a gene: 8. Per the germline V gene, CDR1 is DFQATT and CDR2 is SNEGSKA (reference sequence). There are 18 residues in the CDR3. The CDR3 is CSARDGGRLAGGYNEQFF. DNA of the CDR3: TGCAGTGCTAGAGATGGGGGGAGACTAGCGGGAGGGTACAATGAGCAGTTCTTC.

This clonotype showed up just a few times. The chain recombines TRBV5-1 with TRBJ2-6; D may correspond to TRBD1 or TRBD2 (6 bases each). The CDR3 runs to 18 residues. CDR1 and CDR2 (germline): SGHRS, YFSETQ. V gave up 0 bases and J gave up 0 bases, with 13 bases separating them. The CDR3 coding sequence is TGCGCCAGCAGCTTGGAGGGGGAGGCTCCCTCTGGGGCCAACGTCCTGACTTTC. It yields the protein CASSLEGEAPSGANVLTF.

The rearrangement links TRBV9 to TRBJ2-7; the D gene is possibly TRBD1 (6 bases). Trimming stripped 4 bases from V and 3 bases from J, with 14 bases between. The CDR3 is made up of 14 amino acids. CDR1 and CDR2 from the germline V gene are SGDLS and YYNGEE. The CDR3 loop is CASSPPDRLYEQYF. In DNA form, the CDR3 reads TGTGCCAGCAGCCCCCCAGACAGGCTCTACGAGCAGTACTTC.

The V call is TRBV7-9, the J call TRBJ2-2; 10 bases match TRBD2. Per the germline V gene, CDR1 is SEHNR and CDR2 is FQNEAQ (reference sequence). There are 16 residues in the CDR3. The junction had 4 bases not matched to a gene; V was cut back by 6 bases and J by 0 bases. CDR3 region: CASRSSGSANTGELFF. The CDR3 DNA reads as TGTGCCAGCAGATCTAGCGGGAGCGCGAACACCGGGGAGCTGTTTTTT. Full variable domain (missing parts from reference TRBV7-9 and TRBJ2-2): DTGVSQNPRHKITKRGQNVTFRCDPISEHNRLYWYRQTLGQGPEFLTYFQNEAQLEKSRLLSDRFSAERPKGSFSTLEIQRTEQGDSAMYLCASRSSGSANTGELFFGEGSRLTVL.

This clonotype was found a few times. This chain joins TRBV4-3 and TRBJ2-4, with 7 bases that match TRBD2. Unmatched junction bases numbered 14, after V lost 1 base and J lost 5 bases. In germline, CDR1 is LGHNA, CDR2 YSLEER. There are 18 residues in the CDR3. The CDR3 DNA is TGCGCCAGCAGCCAAGTGGGGACCCCGGCTAGCGGCCAAAACATTCAGTACTTC. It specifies CASSQVGTPASGQNIQYF.

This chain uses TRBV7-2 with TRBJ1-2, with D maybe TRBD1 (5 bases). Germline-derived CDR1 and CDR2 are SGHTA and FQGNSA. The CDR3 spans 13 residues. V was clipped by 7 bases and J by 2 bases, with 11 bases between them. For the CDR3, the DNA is TGTGCCAGCATGCGACAGAGCAACTATGGCTACACCTTC. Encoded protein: CASMRQSNYGYTF. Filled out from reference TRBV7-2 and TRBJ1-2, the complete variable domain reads GAGVSQSPSNKVTEKGKDVELRCDPISGHTALYWYRQSLGQGLEFLIYFQGNSAPDKSGLPSDRFSAERTGGSVSTLTIQRTQQEDSAVYLCASMRQSNYGYTFGSGTRLTVV.

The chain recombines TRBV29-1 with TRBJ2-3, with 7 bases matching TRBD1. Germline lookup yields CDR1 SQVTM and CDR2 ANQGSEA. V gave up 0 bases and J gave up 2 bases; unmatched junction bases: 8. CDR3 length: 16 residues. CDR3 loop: CSVEDEGQRYTDTQYF. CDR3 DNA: TGCAGCGTTGAAGATGAGGGACAGCGATACACAGATACGCAGTATTTT.

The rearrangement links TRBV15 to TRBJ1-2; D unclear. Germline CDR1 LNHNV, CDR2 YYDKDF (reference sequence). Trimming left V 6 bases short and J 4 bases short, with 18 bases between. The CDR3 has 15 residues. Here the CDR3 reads CATRPEGGSSYGYTF. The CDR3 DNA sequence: TGTGCCACCAGGCCGGAGGGCGGGTCGAGCTATGGCTACACCTTC.

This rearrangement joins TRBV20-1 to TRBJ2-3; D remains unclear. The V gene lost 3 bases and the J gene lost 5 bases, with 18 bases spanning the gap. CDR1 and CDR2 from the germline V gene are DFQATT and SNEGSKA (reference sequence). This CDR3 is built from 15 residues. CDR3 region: CSASRGGIRGDTQYF. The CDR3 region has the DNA TGCAGTGCTAGTCGAGGTGGAATACGTGGAGATACGCAGTATTTT.

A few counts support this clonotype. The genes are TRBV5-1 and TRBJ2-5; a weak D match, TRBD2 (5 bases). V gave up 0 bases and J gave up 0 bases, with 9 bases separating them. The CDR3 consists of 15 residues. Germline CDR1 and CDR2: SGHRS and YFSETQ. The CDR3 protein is CASSLGLAYQETQYF. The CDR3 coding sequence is TGCGCCAGCAGCTTGGGGTTAGCGTACCAAGAGACCCAGTACTTC.

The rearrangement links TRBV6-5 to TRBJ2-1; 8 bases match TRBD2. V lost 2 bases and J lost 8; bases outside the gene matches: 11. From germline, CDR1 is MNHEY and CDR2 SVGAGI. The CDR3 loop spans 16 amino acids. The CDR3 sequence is CASSYDMTGGPDEQFF. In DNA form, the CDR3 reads TGTGCCAGCAGTTACGATATGACGGGAGGGCCGGATGAGCAGTTCTTC.

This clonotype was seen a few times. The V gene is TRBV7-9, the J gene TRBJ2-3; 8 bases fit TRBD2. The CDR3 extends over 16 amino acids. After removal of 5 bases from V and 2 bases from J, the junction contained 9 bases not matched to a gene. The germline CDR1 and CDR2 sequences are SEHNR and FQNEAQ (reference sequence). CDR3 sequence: CASSGHQRGFTDTQYF. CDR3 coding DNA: TGTGCCAGCAGCGGACATCAGCGGGGGTTCACAGATACGCAGTATTTT.

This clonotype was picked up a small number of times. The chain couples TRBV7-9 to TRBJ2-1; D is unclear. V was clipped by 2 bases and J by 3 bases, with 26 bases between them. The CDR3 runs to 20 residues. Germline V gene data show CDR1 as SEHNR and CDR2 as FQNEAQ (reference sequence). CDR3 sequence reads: CASSLLYSSTAEKLYNEQFF. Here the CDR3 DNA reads TGTGCCAGCAGCTTATTGTACAGCTCAACTGCCGAGAAACTCTACAATGAGCAGTTCTTC.

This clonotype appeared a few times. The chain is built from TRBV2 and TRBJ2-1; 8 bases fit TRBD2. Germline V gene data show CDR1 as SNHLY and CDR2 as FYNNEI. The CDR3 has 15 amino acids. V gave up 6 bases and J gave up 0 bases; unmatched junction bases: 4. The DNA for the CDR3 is TGTGCCAGCAGCAAGCGGGAGAGCTCCTACAATGAGCAGTTCTTC. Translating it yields CASSKRESSYNEQFF.

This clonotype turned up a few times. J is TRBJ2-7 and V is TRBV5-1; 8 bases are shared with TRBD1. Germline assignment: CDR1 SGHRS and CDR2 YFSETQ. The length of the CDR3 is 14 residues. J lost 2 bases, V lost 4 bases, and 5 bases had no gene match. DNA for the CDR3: TGCGCCAGCAGCACCGGACAGGGTACCTACGAGCAGTACTTC. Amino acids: CASSTGQGTYEQYF.

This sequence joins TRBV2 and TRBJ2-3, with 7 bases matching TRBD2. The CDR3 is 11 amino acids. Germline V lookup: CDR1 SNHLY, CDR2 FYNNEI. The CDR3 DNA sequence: TGTGTCAGATCGGGAGGAGATACGCAGTATTTT. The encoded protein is CVRSGGDTQYF. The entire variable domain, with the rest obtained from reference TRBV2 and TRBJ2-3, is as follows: EPEVTQTPSHQVTQMGQEVILRCVPISNHLYFYWYRQILGQKVEFLVSFYNNEISEKSEIFDDQFSVERPDGSNFTLKIRSTKLEDSAMYFCVRSGGDTQYFGPGTRLTVL.